The entry below describes one T cell receptor (beta chain). Antigen specificity is unknown. The source of the sample is a study of tumor-infiltrating lymphocytes in localized non-small cell lung cancer. Study as a whole: Each patient gave resected tumor and non-adjacent uninvolved lung tissue. Broader study findings: Tumor T-cell fraction was not associated with recurrence-free survival. Tumors had more T cell infiltration than uninvolved lung, per TCRbeta sequencing and CD3 counts.

Measured with immunoSEQ multiplex PCR; TCRdb has only the in-frame clones, and not every one. The sample carries 4,000 to 6,000 clones, around 66% recorded once. Trimming took off 6 bases at V and 2 bases at J, with 12 bases between the two ends. CDR1 and CDR2 (germline): MNHEY, SMNVEV (reference sequence). The CDR3 length is 14 residues. Specimen: lung tumor tissue. This TCR was sampled from a human donor with non-small cell lung cancer. The genes are TRBV27 and TRBJ2-3, with unresolved D. Here the CDR3 reads CASRSWYLTDTQYF. CDR3 sequence (DNA): TGTGCCAGCAGATCGTGGTACCTCACAGATACGCAGTATTTT.